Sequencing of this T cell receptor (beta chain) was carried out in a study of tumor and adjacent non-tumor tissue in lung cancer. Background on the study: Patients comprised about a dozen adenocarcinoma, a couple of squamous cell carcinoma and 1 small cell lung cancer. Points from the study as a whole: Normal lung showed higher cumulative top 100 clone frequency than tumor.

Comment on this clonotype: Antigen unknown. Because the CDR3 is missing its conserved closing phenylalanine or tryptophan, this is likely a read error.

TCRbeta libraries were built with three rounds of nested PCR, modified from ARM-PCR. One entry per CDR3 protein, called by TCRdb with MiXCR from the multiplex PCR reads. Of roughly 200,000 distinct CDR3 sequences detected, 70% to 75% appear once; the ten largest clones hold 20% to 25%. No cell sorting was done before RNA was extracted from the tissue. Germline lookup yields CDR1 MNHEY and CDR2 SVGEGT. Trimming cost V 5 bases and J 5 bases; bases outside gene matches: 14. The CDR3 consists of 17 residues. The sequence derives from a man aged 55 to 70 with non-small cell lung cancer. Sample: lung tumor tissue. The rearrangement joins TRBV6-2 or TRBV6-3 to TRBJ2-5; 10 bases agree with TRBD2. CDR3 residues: CASSGLAGVAVGETQYI. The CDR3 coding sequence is TGTGCCAGCAGTGGTCTAGCGGGAGTGGCGGTCGGGGAGACCCAGTACATC.